The 12 T cell receptor beta chains in this list originate from one sample, sequenced in a study of cytomegalovirus exposure and HLA in healthy donors. Vbeta (60) and Jbeta (13) primers were used in the PCR. TCRdb's copy holds only in-frame clones and misses some; the assay was immunoSEQ multiplex PCR. The table lists about 130,000 clones, over 70% of them singletons. The sample comprised PBMCs. Receptors originate from a female donor in good health and CMV-seronegative.

The J gene is TRBJ1-5, the V gene TRBV7-6, with 8 bases that match TRBD1. V lost 5 bases, J lost 0 bases, and 3 bases stayed unmatched. CDR3 length: 15 residues. Germline lookup yields CDR1 SGHVS and CDR2 FNYEAQ. The CDR3 DNA follows: TGTGCCAGCAGCCTGACAGGGGATAGCAATCAGCCCCAGCATTTT. This translates into CASSLTGDSNQPQHF.

The chain has TRBV7-8 and TRBJ2-5; tentative D call: TRBD1 (6 bases). The last part of the DNA fits TRBJ2-7 better; the J call may be wrong. The germline V gene has CDR1 SGHVS and CDR2 FQNEAQ. This CDR3 contains 15 residues. CDR3 region: CASSIGQTLSYEQYF. CDR3 sequence (DNA): TGTGCCAGCAGCATCGGACAGACTCTTTCCTACGAGCAGTACTTC.

The chain employs TRBV20-1 and TRBJ1-1, with D unresolved. The germline gives CDR1 DFQATT, CDR2 SNEGSKA (reference sequence). The CDR3 length is 11 residues. V shed 4 bases and J shed 1 base, with 4 bases lying between them. CDR3 bases: TGCAGTGCTAACTGGAACACTGAAGCTTTCTTT. It yields the protein CSANWNTEAFF.

The CDR3 nucleotides read TGTGCCAGCAGCTTACAAGATACGCAGTATTTT. It codes for CASSLQDTQYF. This chain uses TRBV7-9 with TRBJ2-3; D ambiguous. V shed 2 bases and J shed 5 bases, with 2 bases lying between them. The germline V gene has CDR1 SEHNR and CDR2 FQNEAQ (reference sequence). The CDR3 sequence is 11 residues long.

J is TRBJ2-1 and V is TRBV30; 11 bases match TRBD2. Germline V gives CDR1 GTSNPN, CDR2 SVGIG (reference sequence). The CDR3 runs to 15 residues. V was pared by 4 bases and J by 5 bases, with 7 bases of the junction left unmatched. CDR3 protein: CAWTSSGRINNEQFF. As DNA, the CDR3 is TGTGCCTGGACTTCTAGCGGGAGGATAAACAATGAGCAGTTCTTC.

The V call is TRBV7-2, the J call TRBJ2-2, with TRBD2 matching 13 bases. Germline CDR1 and CDR2: SGHTA and FQGNSA. Trimming took 5 bases from V and 7 from J; bases not matched to a gene: 4. The CDR3 is made up of 15 amino acids. The CDR3 protein is CASSARLAGGGELFF. In nucleotides, the CDR3 is TGTGCCAGCAGCGCCAGACTAGCGGGGGGCGGGGAGCTGTTTTTT.

This rearrangement joins TRBV6-1 to TRBJ2-1; the D gene is possibly TRBD2 (5 bases). CDR1 is MNHNS and CDR2 is SASEGT in the germline V gene. The CDR3 loop spans 14 amino acids. V lost 3 bases to trimming and J lost 11 bases, with 17 bases between them. The CDR3 sequence: CASSDPTNSMKQFF. CDR3 coding DNA: TGTGCCAGCAGTGATCCGACTAACTCAATGAAGCAGTTCTTC.

The gene calls are TRBV15 and TRBJ2-5; TRBD1 might be the D (5 bases). The CDR3 spans 16 residues. Germline loops: CDR1 LNHNV, CDR2 YYDKDF (reference sequence). Trimming stripped 0 bases from V and 3 bases from J, with 14 bases between. DNA for the CDR3: TGTGCCACCAGCAGAGATGGGGCTAGAGATAAAGAGACCCAGTACTTC. Protein product: CATSRDGARDKETQYF.

The chain employs TRBV10-1 and TRBJ1-1; 8 positions agree with TRBD1. Germline V gene sequence: CDR1 WNHNN, CDR2 SYGVQD (reference sequence). This CDR3 region has 15 residues. The V segment lost 0 bases and the J segment 4 bases; nucleotides outside the gene matches: 4. In DNA form, the CDR3 reads TGCGCCAGCAGTGAGTCCCAGGGGGCTATCACTGAAGCTTTCTTT. Protein: CASSESQGAITEAFF.

The chain is built from TRBV9 and TRBJ2-3, with D possibly TRBD2 on 7 matching bases. The V gene lost 0 bases and the J gene lost 6 bases, with 14 bases spanning the gap. Germline V lookup: CDR1 SGDLS, CDR2 YYNGEE. The CDR3 extends over 15 amino acids. This CDR3 is CASSVEGGGVDTQYF. In DNA, the CDR3 is TGTGCCAGCAGCGTAGAGGGCGGGGGCGTGGATACGCAGTATTTT.

This rearrangement joins TRBV7-8 to TRBJ2-5, with 7 bases that match TRBD1. CDR1 and CDR2 (germline): SGHVS, FQNEAQ. This CDR3 spans 15 amino acids. Trimming took 3 bases from V and 0 from J; bases not matched to a gene: 4. CDR3 residues: CASSFPGTDQETQYF. For the CDR3, the DNA is TGTGCCAGCAGCTTTCCGGGGACAGACCAAGAGACCCAGTACTTC.

The rearrangement joins TRBV7-9 to TRBJ2-5; D is unresolved. Germline values: CDR1 SEHNR, CDR2 FQNEAQ (reference sequence). V was pared by 4 bases and J by 2 bases, with 14 bases between. The CDR3 is made up of 15 amino acids. The CDR3 sequence: CASSSADMQQETQYF. The CDR3 nucleotides are TGTGCCAGCAGCTCAGCCGACATGCAACAAGAGACCCAGTACTTC.